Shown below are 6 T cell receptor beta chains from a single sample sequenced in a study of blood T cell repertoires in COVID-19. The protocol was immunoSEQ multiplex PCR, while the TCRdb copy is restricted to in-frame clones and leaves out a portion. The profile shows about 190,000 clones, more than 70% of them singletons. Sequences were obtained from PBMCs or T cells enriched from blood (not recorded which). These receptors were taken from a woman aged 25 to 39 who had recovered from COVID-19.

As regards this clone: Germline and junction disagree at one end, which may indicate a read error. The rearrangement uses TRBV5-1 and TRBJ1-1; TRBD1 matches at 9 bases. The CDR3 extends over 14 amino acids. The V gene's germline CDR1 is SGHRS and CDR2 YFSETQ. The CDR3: CASRLGQGSSEAFF. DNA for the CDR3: TGCGCCAGCAGATTGGGACAGGGAAGCTCGGAAGCTTTCTTT.

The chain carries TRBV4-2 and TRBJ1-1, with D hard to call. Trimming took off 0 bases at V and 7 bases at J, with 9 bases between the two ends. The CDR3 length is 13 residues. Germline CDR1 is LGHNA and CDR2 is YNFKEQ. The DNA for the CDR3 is TGTGCCAGCAGCCAAGAAGCTGGAGGTGAAGCTTTCTTT. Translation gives CASSQEAGGEAFF.

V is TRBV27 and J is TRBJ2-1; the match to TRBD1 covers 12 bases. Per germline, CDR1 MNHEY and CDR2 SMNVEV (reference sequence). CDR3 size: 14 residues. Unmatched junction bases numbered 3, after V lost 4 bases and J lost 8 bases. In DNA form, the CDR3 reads TGTGCCAGCAGTTCGGGGACAGGGGGCGATGAGCAGTTCTTC. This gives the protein CASSSGTGGDEQFF.

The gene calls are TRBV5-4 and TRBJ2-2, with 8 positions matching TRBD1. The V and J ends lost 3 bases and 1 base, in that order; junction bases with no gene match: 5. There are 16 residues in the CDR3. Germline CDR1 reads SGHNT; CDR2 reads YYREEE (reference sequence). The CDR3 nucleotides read TGTGCCAGCAGCTCAGGACAGGGATTGAACACCGGGGAGCTGTTTTTT. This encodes CASSSGQGLNTGELFF. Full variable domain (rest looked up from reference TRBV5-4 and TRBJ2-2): ETGVTQSPTHLIKTRGQQVTLRCSSQSGHNTVSWYQQALGQGPQFIFQYYREEENGRGNFPPRFSGLQFPNYSSELNVNALELDDSALYLCASSSGQGLNTGELFFGEGSRLTVL.

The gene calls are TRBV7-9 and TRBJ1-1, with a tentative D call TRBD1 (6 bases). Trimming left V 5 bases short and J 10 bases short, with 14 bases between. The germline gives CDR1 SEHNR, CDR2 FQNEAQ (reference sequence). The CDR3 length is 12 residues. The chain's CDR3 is CASSPQGLVAFF. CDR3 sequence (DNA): TGTGCCAGCAGCCCCCAGGGGTTAGTAGCTTTCTTT.

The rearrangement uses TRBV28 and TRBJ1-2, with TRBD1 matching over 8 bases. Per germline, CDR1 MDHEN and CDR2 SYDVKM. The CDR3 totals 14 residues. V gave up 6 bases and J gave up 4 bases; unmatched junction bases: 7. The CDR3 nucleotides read TGTGCCAGCAGCCAGGGGGCGGGGAGCTATGGCTACACCTTC. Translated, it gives CASSQGAGSYGYTF.